These 19 T cell receptor beta chains came from one sample sequenced in a study of T cells in localized non-small cell lung cancer. Assay: immunoSEQ multiplex PCR; the TCRdb copy retains only in-frame clones and omits some. The table shows about 36,000 clones, with roughly nine tenths occurring only once. Sample: peripheral blood, taken before any cancer treatment. These TCRs come from a woman aged 35-75 years with stage I lung adenocarcinoma.

The chain combines TRBV7-2 with TRBJ2-7; the D gene is possibly TRBD1 (5 bases). The germline V gene encodes CDR1 SGHTA and CDR2 FQGNSA. V was pared by 1 base and J by 3 bases, with 16 bases between. This CDR3 has 16 amino acids. CDR3 sequence (DNA): TGTGCCAGCAGCTTAGAAGGGCAGGGTATCCTCTACGAGCAGTACTTC. Encoded protein: CASSLEGQGILYEQYF.

The V and J genes are TRBV11-1 and TRBJ2-5; D may be TRBD1 (5 bases). Per the germline V gene, CDR1 is SGHAT and CDR2 is FQDESV (reference sequence). Trimming removed 1 base at V and 2 bases at J, with 14 bases between. The CDR3 spans 16 residues. The CDR3 nucleotides read TGTGCCAGCAGCTTAGGATTAGGGGTTGGGCAAGAGACCCAGTACTTC. Its protein is CASSLGLGVGQETQYF.

The V and J genes are TRBV27 and TRBJ1-5; TRBD1 matches at 8 bases. The CDR3 has 17 residues. J gave up 2 bases and V 6 bases, and 12 bases lay outside the gene matches. Germline assignment: CDR1 MNHEY and CDR2 SMNVEV (reference sequence). CDR3 loop: CASRSGGRWVGNQPQHF. In DNA, the CDR3 is TGTGCCAGCAGATCAGGGGGCAGGTGGGTGGGCAATCAGCCCCAGCATTTT.

This sequence joins TRBV18 and TRBJ1-4; no clear D. Germline values: CDR1 KGHSH, CDR2 LQKENI. Trimming pared 1 base from V and 5 bases from J, leaving 17 bases between. CDR3 length: 17 amino acids. The DNA of the CDR3 is TGTGCCAGCTCACCACTTTCAACCGGGAACACAAATGAAAAACTGTTTTTT. This gives the protein CASSPLSTGNTNEKLFF.

The chain couples TRBV15 to TRBJ2-2, with D perhaps matching TRBD2 (6 bases). The germline V gene encodes CDR1 LNHNV and CDR2 YYDKDF (reference sequence). The CDR3 runs to 14 residues. The V gene lost 5 bases and the J gene lost 5 bases, with 12 bases spanning the gap. CDR3 in DNA: TGTGCCACCAGCCGAGGCGGGGAAACCGGGGAGCTGTTTTTT. Translation: CATSRGGETGELFF.

The chain has TRBV2 and TRBJ1-5, with a possible D match to TRBD1 (5 bases). The CDR3 is 14 residues long. The V end was cut by 4 bases, the J end by 3 bases, with 10 bases between. Germline V gene data show CDR1 as SNHLY and CDR2 as FYNNEI. The CDR3 DNA sequence: TGTGCCAGCAGTGTGTCAGGGAACAATCAGCCCCAGCATTTT. Encoded protein: CASSVSGNNQPQHF.

This clone has a single count. This chain links TRBV6-1 with TRBJ1-1; D unclear. CDR3 size: 14 residues. The V end was cut by 6 bases, the J end by 4 bases, with 15 bases between. From germline, CDR1 is MNHNS and CDR2 SASEGT. The CDR3 DNA reads as TGTGCCAGCAGCCACGCCCTAGAGGGCACTGAAGCTTTCTTT. Protein product: CASSHALEGTEAFF.

The V and J genes are TRBV2 and TRBJ2-7; maybe TRBD2 (5 bases). CDR1 SNHLY and CDR2 FYNNEI come from the germline V gene. V was trimmed by 6 bases and J by 3 bases, leaving 12 bases between them. The CDR3 has 13 amino acids. CDR3 amino acids: CASSGETDYEQYF. The CDR3 DNA reads TGTGCCAGCAGCGGGGAGACGGACTACGAGCAGTACTTC.

This sequence joins TRBV11-2 and TRBJ1-2, with D tentatively TRBD1 (5 bases). In germline, CDR1 is SGHAT, CDR2 FQNNGV. The V end lost 5 bases, the J end lost 8 bases, and 30 bases lay between the germline ends. This CDR3 has 18 residues. As DNA, the CDR3 is TGTGCCAGCAGCCCCCAGATCGGGGCGCTGAGGGGAACCGACGGCTACACCTTC. Protein sequence: CASSPQIGALRGTDGYTF.

V is TRBV25-1 and J is TRBJ2-5; D may be TRBD2 (5 bases). This CDR3 is built from 13 residues. Trimming took 4 bases from V and 5 from J, leaving 11 bases between them. The germline V gene has CDR1 MGHDK and CDR2 SYGVNS. CDR3 in DNA: TGTGCCAGCAGTGTCCCGGGGTCGGAGACCCAGTACTTC. Its protein product is CASSVPGSETQYF.

The chain employs TRBV28 and TRBJ2-7; no clear D gene. V lost 6 bases, J lost 2 bases, and 5 bases lay in between. This CDR3 is built from 11 residues. Germline V gives CDR1 MDHEN, CDR2 SYDVKM. CDR3 sequence reads: CASSGTYEQYF. The CDR3 bases are TGTGCCAGCAGCGGTACCTACGAGCAGTACTTC.

CDR3 residues: CASSVNVNTEAFF. The CDR3 DNA is TGTGCCAGCAGCGTAAACGTGAACACTGAAGCTTTCTTT. The chain couples TRBV9 to TRBJ1-1, with no clear D. The germline V gene has CDR1 SGDLS and CDR2 YYNGEE. Between the trimmed V and J ends, which lost 1 base and 0 bases, there was a span of 4 bases. CDR3 length: 13 amino acids.

In its sample, this clone was seen once. V usage is TRBV7-2 and J usage is TRBJ2-7, with TRBD2 identical over 10 bases. Germline V gene data show CDR1 as SGHTA and CDR2 as FQGNSA. V dropped 10 bases and J dropped 4; count of bases not matched to a gene: 10. The CDR3 runs to 14 residues. The CDR3 sequence is CATHPPSGGYEQYF. CDR3 DNA sequence: TGTGCCACCCACCCCCCTAGCGGGGGATACGAGCAGTACTTC.

This sequence joins TRBV18 and TRBJ2-7; 8 bases align to TRBD1. V lost 2 bases and J lost 2; bases outside the gene matches: 5. Germline CDR1 is KGHSH and CDR2 is LQKENI. This CDR3 has 15 residues. For the CDR3, the DNA is TGTGCCAGCTCACCAGTAGGGACAGGAGCCTACGAGCAGTACTTC. Amino acid sequence: CASSPVGTGAYEQYF.

J is TRBJ1-5 and V is TRBV28; D gene uncertain. This CDR3 comprises 16 residues. The ends were cut back, 2 bases at V and 0 bases at J, with 11 bases in the middle. From germline, CDR1 is MDHEN and CDR2 SYDVKM. The DNA for the CDR3 is TGTGCCAGCAGTTTAGGAAGGGCCTTTAGCAATCAGCCCCAGCATTTT. It encodes CASSLGRAFSNQPQHF.

The chain employs TRBV5-6 and TRBJ1-1; 9 bases match TRBD1. There are 14 residues in the CDR3. Germline CDR1 is SGHDT and CDR2 is YYEEEE. The V segment lost 4 bases and the J segment 6 bases; nucleotides outside the gene matches: 7. The CDR3 DNA is TGTGCCAGCAGCCCGCCGGGACAGGGATCTGAAGCTTTCTTT. Translation: CASSPPGQGSEAFF.

Remarks on this clone: At one end the junction does not follow the germline gene, possibly because of a read error. This sequence joins TRBV11-3 and TRBJ2-5; a possible D gene is TRBD1 (6 bases). This CDR3 comprises 13 residues. Germline V gene lookup returns CDR1 SGHNT and CDR2 YENEEA. The CDR3 sequence: CASSPRGKQGSDF. In DNA, the CDR3 is TGTGCCAGCAGCCCGAGGGGGAAGCAGGGTTCGGACTTC.

V gene TRBV7-9 combines with J gene TRBJ2-5; TRBD2 matches 7 bases. This CDR3 region has 14 residues. Germline assignment: CDR1 SEHNR and CDR2 FQNEAQ (reference sequence). V gave up 2 bases and J gave up 4 bases; unmatched junction bases: 4. The CDR3 is CASSLLTSSETQYF. CDR3 bases: TGTGCCAGCAGCTTATTGACTAGCTCAGAGACCCAGTACTTC.

The CDR3 is CASSYSFQGTIYF. CDR3 coding DNA: TGTGCCAGCAGTTACTCCTTTCAGGGCACCATATATTTT. This chain joins TRBV6-5 and TRBJ1-3; perhaps TRBD1 as D (5 bases). V was cut by 0 bases and J by 9 bases, with 9 bases left in between. The CDR3 has 13 residues. Germline V CDR1 and CDR2: MNHEY, SVGAGI.